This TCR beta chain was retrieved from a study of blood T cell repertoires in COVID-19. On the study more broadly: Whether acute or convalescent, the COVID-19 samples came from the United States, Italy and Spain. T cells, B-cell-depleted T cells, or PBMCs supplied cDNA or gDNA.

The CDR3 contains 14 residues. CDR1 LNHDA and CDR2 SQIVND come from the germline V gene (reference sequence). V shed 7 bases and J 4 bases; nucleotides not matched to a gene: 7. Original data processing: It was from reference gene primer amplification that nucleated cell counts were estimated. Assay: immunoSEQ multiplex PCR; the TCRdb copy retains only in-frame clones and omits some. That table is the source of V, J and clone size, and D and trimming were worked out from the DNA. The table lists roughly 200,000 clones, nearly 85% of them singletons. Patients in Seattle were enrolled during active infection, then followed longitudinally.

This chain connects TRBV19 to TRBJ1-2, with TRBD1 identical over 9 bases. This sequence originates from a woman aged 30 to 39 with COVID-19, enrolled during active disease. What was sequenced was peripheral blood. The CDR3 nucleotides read TGTGCCAGTACTCCGGGACAGGGAGTCTATGGCTACACCTTC. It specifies CASTPGQGVYGYTF. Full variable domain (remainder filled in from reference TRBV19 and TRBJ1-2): DGGITQSPKYLFRKEGQNVTLSCEQNLNHDAMYWYRQDPGQGLRLIYYSQIVNDFQKGDIAEGYSVSREKKESFPLTVTSAQKNPTAFYLCASTPGQGVYGYTFGSGTRLTVV.